The 20 T cell receptor beta chains below come from one sample, sequenced in a study of cytomegalovirus exposure and HLA in healthy donors. 13 Jbeta primers and 60 Vbeta primers were used for the PCR. Here immunoSEQ multiplex PCR was the method, and the copy in TCRdb shows in-frame clones only, minus some. The repertoire holds approximately 91,000 clones, more than 55% seen once, with around 2.5% in the top ten. Sequenced input: PBMCs. All receptors come from a human donor in good health.

The genes are TRBV6-1 and TRBJ1-2; possibly TRBD1 for D (6 bases). This CDR3 has 16 residues. Germline CDR1 reads MNHNS; CDR2 reads SASEGT. V was shortened by 0 bases and J by 2 bases, with 13 bases between the two germline ends. The CDR3 is CASSEARGLGNYGYTF. CDR3 DNA sequence: TGTGCCAGCAGTGAAGCTAGGGGGTTGGGAAACTATGGCTACACCTTC.

In its sample, this clone was seen once. The V call is TRBV5-5, the J call TRBJ2-2; D is perhaps TRBD2 (5 bases). The CDR3 contains 14 residues. Per the germline V gene, CDR1 is SGHKS and CDR2 is YYEKEE (reference sequence). V shed 3 bases and J shed 1 base, with 7 bases lying between them. The CDR3: CASSWELNTGELFF. The CDR3 bases are TGTGCCAGCAGCTGGGAGTTGAACACCGGGGAGCTGTTTTTT.

This chain joins TRBV5-6 and TRBJ2-5; TRBD1 aligns across 12 bases. This CDR3 spans 14 amino acids. J gave up 5 bases and V 4 bases, and 3 bases lay outside the gene matches. Germline V CDR1 and CDR2: SGHDT, YYEEEE. CDR3 loop: CASSGGTGGETQYF. DNA for the CDR3: TGTGCCAGCAGCGGCGGGACAGGGGGCGAGACCCAGTACTTC.

The chain couples TRBV5-4 to TRBJ2-5; D is uncertain. Trimming removed 1 base at V and 0 bases at J, with 4 bases between. This CDR3 has 13 residues. CDR1 and CDR2 from the germline V gene are SGHNT and YYREEE (reference sequence). This CDR3 reads CASSLSYQETQYF. CDR3 DNA sequence: TGTGCCAGCAGCTTGTCGTACCAAGAGACCCAGTACTTC.

This chain connects TRBV5-4 to TRBJ1-6; possible D gene TRBD1, 5 bases. Germline V gene data show CDR1 as SGHNT and CDR2 as YYREEE (reference sequence). Trimming left V 0 bases short and J 7 bases short, with 8 bases between. This CDR3 is 14 amino acids long. The CDR3: CASSLEGRNSPLHF. CDR3 in DNA: TGTGCCAGCAGCTTGGAGGGGCGAAATTCACCCCTCCACTTT.

The V and J genes are TRBV2 and TRBJ1-1, with D tentatively TRBD1 (6 bases). The germline V gene encodes CDR1 SNHLY and CDR2 FYNNEI. The CDR3 covers 14 residues. Deletions cut 7 bases from V and 5 bases from J, with 17 bases between. CDR3 protein: CASNLQGARTEAFF. CDR3 DNA sequence: TGTGCCAGCAATTTACAGGGTGCTCGGACTGAAGCTTTCTTT.

J is TRBJ2-1 and V is TRBV29-1, with 7 bases fitting TRBD1. The germline gives CDR1 SQVTM, CDR2 ANQGSEA. The CDR3 runs to 16 residues. Losses at the gene ends were 2 bases for V and 2 bases for J; bases not matched to a gene: 9. CDR3 in amino acids: CSVEMRQGLPYNEQFF. The CDR3 DNA is TGCAGCGTTGAAATGAGACAGGGTCTTCCCTACAATGAGCAGTTCTTC.

The V gene is TRBV7-9, the J gene TRBJ2-2, with unresolved D. The CDR3 covers 15 residues. V dropped 1 base and J dropped 2 bases, with 8 bases sitting between them. Per germline, CDR1 SEHNR and CDR2 FQNEAQ (reference sequence). The CDR3 DNA sequence: TGTGCCAGCAGCTTAGGGCTCGCAAACACCGGGGAGCTGTTTTTT. It encodes CASSLGLANTGELFF.

DNA of the CDR3: TGTGCCAGCAGCGCCACCGGGGGGTCAGCCCCAGAGACCCAGTACTTC. It specifies CASSATGGSAPETQYF. The chain couples TRBV9 to TRBJ2-5; 7 bases match TRBD2. The V gene end was trimmed by 3 bases and the J gene end by 4 bases; junction bases not matched to a gene: 12. Germline CDR1 is SGDLS and CDR2 is YYNGEE. The length of the CDR3 is 16 residues.

The chain is built from TRBV27 and TRBJ1-3; D ambiguous. Between the trimmed V and J ends, which lost 2 bases and 4 bases, there was a span of 6 bases. Germline CDR1 reads MNHEY; CDR2 reads SMNVEV (reference sequence). The CDR3 runs to 13 residues. The CDR3 DNA follows: TGTGCCAGCAGTTTAATTGAGGGAAACACCATATATTTT. As protein: CASSLIEGNTIYF.

The chain has TRBV12-5 and TRBJ1-1, with no clear D. The CDR3 has 12 residues. CDR1 LGHNT and CDR2 FRNRAP come from the germline V gene. Trimming took 5 bases from V and 6 from J, leaving 10 bases between them. The CDR3 reads CASGPPGAEAFF. Here the CDR3 DNA reads TGTGCTAGTGGTCCTCCGGGAGCTGAAGCTTTCTTT.

The chain recombines TRBV5-4 with TRBJ2-3, with 7 nucleotides matching TRBD2. The ends lost 0 bases at V and 7 bases at J; junction bases unmatched: 11. The V gene's germline CDR1 is SGHNT and CDR2 YYREEE (reference sequence). This CDR3 spans 16 amino acids. The CDR3 loop is CASSLVPAGVDYTQYF. The CDR3 bases are TGTGCCAGCAGCTTGGTCCCCGCGGGGGTGGACTATACGCAGTATTTT.

A few counts support this clone. The chain is built from TRBV28 and TRBJ2-1; D is unresolved. Germline values: CDR1 MDHEN, CDR2 SYDVKM. Trimming left V 5 bases short and J 8 bases short, with 7 bases between. This CDR3 is 11 amino acids long. CDR3 coding DNA: TGTGCCAGCAGTAGACTCTATGAGCAGTTCTTC. It specifies CASSRLYEQFF.

This chain joins TRBV7-8 and TRBJ1-5, with 8 bases fitting TRBD1. The junction had 7 bases not matched to a gene; V was cut back by 4 bases and J by 5 bases. The CDR3 consists of 15 residues. Germline lookup yields CDR1 SGHVS and CDR2 FQNEAQ. DNA for the CDR3: TGTGCCAGCAGCTCCGACAGGGGCGCCTATCAGCCCCAGCATTTT. Translated, it gives CASSSDRGAYQPQHF.

This rearrangement joins TRBV7-2 to TRBJ2-5; possible D gene TRBD2, 5 bases. Trimming took 5 bases from V and 2 from J, leaving 12 bases between them. In germline, CDR1 is SGHTA, CDR2 FQGNSA. The CDR3 is 14 residues long. As DNA, the CDR3 is TGTGCCAGCAGCCCTCGACTAACGCAAGAGACCCAGTACTTC. Translating gives CASSPRLTQETQYF.

This clone showed up just a few times. Additional DNA sequences in this sample encode the identical CDR3. The V and J genes are TRBV5-4 and TRBJ2-3; no clear D. Trimming shortened V by 0 bases and J by 3 bases, and 5 bases separated the two germline ends. The germline V gene has CDR1 SGHNT and CDR2 YYREEE (reference sequence). This CDR3 is 13 amino acids long. CDR3 DNA: TGTGCCAGCAGCTTGGCCGGGACAGATACGCAGTATTTT. It codes for CASSLAGTDTQYF.

This clone was counted a few times. This chain uses TRBV7-2 with TRBJ1-5, with 7 bases identical to TRBD1. There are 17 residues in the CDR3. The V gene's germline CDR1 is SGHTA and CDR2 FQGNSA. V shed 1 base and J 2 bases; nucleotides not matched to a gene: 8. The CDR3 sequence is CASSLGQGGRGNQPQHF. In DNA, the CDR3 is TGTGCCAGCAGCTTAGGACAGGGAGGTAGGGGCAATCAGCCCCAGCATTTT.

This sequence joins TRBV6-6 and TRBJ2-7, with D perhaps TRBD2 (5 bases). Trimming removed 6 bases at V and 2 bases at J, with 11 bases between. The germline CDR1 and CDR2 sequences are MNHNY and SVGAGI (reference sequence). This CDR3 spans 13 amino acids. CDR3 coding DNA: TGTGCCAGCAGGAGTTCCGGGACCTACGAGCAGTACTTC. Translated: CASRSSGTYEQYF.

The V and J genes are TRBV29-1 and TRBJ2-3, with 7 bases that match TRBD2. Per germline, CDR1 SQVTM and CDR2 ANQGSEA. V lost 6 bases and J lost 8; bases outside the gene matches: 11. This CDR3 region has 13 residues. CDR3 loop: CSVEVAGEGTQYF. CDR3 DNA sequence: TGCAGCGTGGAGGTCGCGGGGGAAGGTACGCAGTATTTT.

The J gene is TRBJ2-5, the V gene TRBV9, with D possibly TRBD1 on 6 matching bases. Gene TRBJ2-7 matches the end of the DNA better, so the J call may be wrong. The germline V gene encodes CDR1 SGDLS and CDR2 YYNGEE. The CDR3 extends over 15 amino acids. The DNA of the CDR3 is TGTGCCAGCAGCCCCGACACAGGGTCGCCCTACGAGCAGTACTTC. It codes for CASSPDTGSPYEQYF.